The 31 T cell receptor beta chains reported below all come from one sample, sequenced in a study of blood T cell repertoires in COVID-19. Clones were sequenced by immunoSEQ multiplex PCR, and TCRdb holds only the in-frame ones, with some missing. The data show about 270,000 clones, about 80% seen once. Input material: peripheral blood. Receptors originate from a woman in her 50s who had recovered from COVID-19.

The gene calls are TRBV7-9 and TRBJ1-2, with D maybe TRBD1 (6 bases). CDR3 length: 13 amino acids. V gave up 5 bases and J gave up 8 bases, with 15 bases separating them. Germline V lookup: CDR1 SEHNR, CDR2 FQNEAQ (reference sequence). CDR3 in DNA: TGTGCCAGCAGCACCCAAGGGGGGGCAGGCTACACCTTC. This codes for CASSTQGGAGYTF.

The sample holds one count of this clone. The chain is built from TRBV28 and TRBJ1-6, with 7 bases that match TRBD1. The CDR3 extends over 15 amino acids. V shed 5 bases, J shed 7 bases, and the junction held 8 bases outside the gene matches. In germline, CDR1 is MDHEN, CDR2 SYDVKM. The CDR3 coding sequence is TGTGCCAGCAGTAGGCGGGACAGCCAAAATTCACCCCTCCACTTT. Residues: CASSRRDSQNSPLHF.

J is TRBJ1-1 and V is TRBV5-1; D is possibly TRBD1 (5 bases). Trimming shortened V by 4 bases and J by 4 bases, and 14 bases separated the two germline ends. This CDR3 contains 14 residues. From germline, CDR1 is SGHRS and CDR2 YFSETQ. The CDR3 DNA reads TGCGCCAGCAGCGCCCGGCAGGGTGGCACTGAAGCTTTCTTT. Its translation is CASSARQGGTEAFF. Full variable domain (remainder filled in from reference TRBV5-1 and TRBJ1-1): KAGVTQTPRYLIKTRGQQVTLSCSPISGHRSVSWYQQTPGQGLQFLFEYFSETQRNKGNFPGRFSGRQFSNSRSEMNVSTLELGDSALYLCASSARQGGTEAFFGQGTRLTVV.

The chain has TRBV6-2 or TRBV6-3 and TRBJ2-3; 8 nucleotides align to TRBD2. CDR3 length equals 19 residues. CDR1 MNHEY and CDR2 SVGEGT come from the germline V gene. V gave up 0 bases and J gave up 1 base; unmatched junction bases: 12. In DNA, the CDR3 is TGTGCCAGCAGTTACTCGCTGTTGGACGGGAGGGTCCGCACAGATACGCAGTATTTT. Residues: CASSYSLLDGRVRTDTQYF.

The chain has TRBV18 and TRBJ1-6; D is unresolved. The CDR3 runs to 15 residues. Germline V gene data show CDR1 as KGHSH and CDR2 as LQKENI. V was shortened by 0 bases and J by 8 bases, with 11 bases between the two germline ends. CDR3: CASSPPNSLHSPLHF. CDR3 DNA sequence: TGTGCCAGCTCACCACCTAACAGCCTTCATTCACCCCTCCACTTT.

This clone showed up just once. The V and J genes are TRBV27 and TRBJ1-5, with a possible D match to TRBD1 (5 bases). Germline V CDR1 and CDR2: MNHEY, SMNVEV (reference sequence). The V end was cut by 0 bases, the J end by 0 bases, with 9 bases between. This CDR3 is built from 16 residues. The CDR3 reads CASSLSTRGSNQPQHF. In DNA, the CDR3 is TGTGCCAGCAGTTTATCCACAAGGGGTAGCAATCAGCCCCAGCATTTT.

CDR3 nucleotide sequence: TGTGCCAGCAGCACATTGGGTACAGAGTATTATAGCAATCAGCCCCAGCATTTT. Protein sequence: CASSTLGTEYYSNQPQHF. This sequence joins TRBV9 and TRBJ1-5; D call uncertain. Trimming pared 4 bases from V and 0 bases from J, leaving 20 bases between. The CDR3 is 18 amino acids. Germline loops: CDR1 SGDLS, CDR2 YYNGEE. The complete variable domain, with remaining parts taken from reference TRBV9 and TRBJ1-5, reads DSGVTQTPKHLITATGQRVTLRCSPRSGDLSVYWYQQSLDQGLQFLIQYYNGEERAKGNILERFSAQQFPDLHSELNLSSLELGDSALYFCASSTLGTEYYSNQPQHFGDGTRLSIL.

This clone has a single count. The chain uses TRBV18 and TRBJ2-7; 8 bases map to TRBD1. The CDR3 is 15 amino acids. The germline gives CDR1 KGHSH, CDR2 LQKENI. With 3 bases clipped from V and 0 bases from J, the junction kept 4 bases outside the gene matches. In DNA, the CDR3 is TGTGCCAGCTCACCCGGACAGGGCTTCTCCTACGAGCAGTACTTC. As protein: CASSPGQGFSYEQYF.

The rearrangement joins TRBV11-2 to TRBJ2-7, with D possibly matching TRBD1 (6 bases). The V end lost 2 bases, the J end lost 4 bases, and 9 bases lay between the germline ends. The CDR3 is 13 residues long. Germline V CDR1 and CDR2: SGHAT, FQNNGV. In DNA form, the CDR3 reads TGTGCCAGCAGCTTACCGACAGGTTACGAGCAGTACTTC. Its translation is CASSLPTGYEQYF.

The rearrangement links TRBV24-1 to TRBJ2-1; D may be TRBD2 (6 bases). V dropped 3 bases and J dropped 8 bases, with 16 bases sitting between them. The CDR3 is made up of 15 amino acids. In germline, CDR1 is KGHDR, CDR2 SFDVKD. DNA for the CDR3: TGTGCCACCAGTGATCCCACTCTTAGCGGTGATGAGCAGTTCTTC. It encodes CATSDPTLSGDEQFF.

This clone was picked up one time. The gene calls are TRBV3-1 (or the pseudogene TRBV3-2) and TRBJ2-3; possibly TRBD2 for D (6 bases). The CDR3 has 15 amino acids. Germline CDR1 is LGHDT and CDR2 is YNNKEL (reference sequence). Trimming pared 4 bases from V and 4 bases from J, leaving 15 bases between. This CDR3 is CASSPGVLSADTQYF. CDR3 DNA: TGTGCCAGCAGCCCGGGGGTTCTAAGCGCAGATACGCAGTATTTT.

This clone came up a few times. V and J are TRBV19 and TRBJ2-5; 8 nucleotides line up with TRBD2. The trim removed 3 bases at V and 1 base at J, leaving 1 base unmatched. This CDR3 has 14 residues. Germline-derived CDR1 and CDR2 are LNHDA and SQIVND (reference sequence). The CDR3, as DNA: TGTGCCAGTAGTATCGGGGGGGTCCAAGAGACCCAGTACTTC. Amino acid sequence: CASSIGGVQETQYF.

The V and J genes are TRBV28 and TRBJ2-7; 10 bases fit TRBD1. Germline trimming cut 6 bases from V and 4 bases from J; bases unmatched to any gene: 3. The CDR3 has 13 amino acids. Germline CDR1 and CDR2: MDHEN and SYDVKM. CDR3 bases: TGTGCCAGCAGGCGGACAGGGGGATACGAGCAGTACTTC. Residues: CASRRTGGYEQYF.

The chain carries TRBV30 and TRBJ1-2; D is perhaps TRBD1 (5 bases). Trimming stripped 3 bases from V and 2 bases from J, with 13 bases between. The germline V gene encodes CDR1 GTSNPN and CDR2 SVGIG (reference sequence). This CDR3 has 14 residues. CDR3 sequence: CAWREQANNYGYTF. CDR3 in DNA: TGTGCCTGGAGGGAACAGGCGAACAACTATGGCTACACCTTC.

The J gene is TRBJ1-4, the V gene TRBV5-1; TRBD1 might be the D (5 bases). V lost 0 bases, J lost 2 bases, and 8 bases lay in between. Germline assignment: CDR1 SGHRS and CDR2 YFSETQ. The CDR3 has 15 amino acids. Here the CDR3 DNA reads TGCGCCAGCAGCTTGGCAGGGCGTACTAATGAAAAACTGTTTTTT. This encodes CASSLAGRTNEKLFF.

The CDR3 DNA follows: TGTGCCAGCAGTTTTGCGGGGGGCTCTAACTATGGCTACACCTTC. Translating gives CASSFAGGSNYGYTF. The V and J genes are TRBV6-6 and TRBJ1-2, with D tentatively TRBD1 (6 bases). V gave up 4 bases and J gave up 0 bases, with 12 bases separating them. This CDR3 is 15 amino acids long. Germline V gives CDR1 MNHNY, CDR2 SVGAGI (reference sequence).

CDR3 nucleotide sequence: TGTGCCAGCAGTTTACCAACTAGCGGGGCCTACAATGAGCAGTTCTTC. Protein: CASSLPTSGAYNEQFF. The genes are TRBV28 and TRBJ2-1; 10 bases agree with TRBD2. CDR3 length equals 16 residues. Germline-derived CDR1 and CDR2 are MDHEN and SYDVKM. The trim removed 2 bases at V and 2 bases at J, leaving 3 bases unmatched.

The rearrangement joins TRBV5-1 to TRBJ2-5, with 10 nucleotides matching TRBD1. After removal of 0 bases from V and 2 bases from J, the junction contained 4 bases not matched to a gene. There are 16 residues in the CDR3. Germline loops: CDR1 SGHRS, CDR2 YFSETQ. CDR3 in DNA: TGCGCCAGCAGCTTGGCCGGGACAGGGGTTCAAGAGACCCAGTACTTC. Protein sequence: CASSLAGTGVQETQYF. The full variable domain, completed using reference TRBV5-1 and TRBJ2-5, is KAGVTQTPRYLIKTRGQQVTLSCSPISGHRSVSWYQQTPGQGLQFLFEYFSETQRNKGNFPGRFSGRQFSNSRSEMNVSTLELGDSALYLCASSLAGTGVQETQYFGPGTRLLVL.

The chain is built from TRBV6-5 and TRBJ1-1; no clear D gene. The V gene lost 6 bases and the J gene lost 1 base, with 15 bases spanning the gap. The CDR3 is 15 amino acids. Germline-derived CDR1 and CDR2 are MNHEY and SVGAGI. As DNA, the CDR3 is TGTGCCAGCAGCCGCCTAAATGTGCGGAACACTGAAGCTTTCTTT. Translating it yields CASSRLNVRNTEAFF.

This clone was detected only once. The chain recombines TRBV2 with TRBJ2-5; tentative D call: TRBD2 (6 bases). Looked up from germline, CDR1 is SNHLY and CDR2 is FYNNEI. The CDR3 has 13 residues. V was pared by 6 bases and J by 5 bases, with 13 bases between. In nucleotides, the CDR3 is TGTGCCAGCAGGGAGGGAGTAGGGGAGACCCAGTACTTC. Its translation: CASREGVGETQYF.

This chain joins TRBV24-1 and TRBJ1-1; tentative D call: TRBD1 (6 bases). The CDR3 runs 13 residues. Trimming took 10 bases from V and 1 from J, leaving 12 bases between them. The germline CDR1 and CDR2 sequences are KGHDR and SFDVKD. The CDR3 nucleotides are TGTGCCACTACGAACAGGGAGAACACTGAAGCTTTCTTT. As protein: CATTNRENTEAFF.

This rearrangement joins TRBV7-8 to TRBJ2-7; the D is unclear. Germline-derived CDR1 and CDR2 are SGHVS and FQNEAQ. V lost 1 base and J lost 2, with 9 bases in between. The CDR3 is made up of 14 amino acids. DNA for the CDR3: TGTGCCAGCAGCTTAGATACATTTACCTACGAGCAGTACTTC. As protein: CASSLDTFTYEQYF.

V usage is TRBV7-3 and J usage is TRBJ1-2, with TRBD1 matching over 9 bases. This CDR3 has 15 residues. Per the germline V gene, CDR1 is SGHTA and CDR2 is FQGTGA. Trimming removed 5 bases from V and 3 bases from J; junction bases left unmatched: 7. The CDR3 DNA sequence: TGTGCCAGCAGCCCACAGGGGGCTAACGACTATGGCTACACCTTC. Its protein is CASSPQGANDYGYTF.

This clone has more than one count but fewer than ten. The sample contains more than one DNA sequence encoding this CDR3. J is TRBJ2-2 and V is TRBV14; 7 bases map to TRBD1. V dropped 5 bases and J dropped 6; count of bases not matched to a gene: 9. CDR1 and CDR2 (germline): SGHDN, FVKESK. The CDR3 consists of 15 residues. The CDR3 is CASSLRQGSAGELFF. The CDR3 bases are TGTGCCAGCAGCTTACGACAGGGTTCGGCCGGGGAGCTGTTTTTT.

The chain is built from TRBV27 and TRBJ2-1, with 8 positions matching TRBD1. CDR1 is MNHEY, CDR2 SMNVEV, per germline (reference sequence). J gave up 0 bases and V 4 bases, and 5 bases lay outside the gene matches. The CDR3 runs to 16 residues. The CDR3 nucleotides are TGTGCCAGCAGTTCGTTAACAGGGGGCTCCTACAATGAGCAGTTCTTC. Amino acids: CASSSLTGGSYNEQFF.

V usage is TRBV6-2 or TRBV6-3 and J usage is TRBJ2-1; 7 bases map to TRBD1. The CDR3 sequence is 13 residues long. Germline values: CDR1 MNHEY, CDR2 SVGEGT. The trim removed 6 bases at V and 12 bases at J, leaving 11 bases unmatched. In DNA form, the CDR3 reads TGTGCCAGCAGCCACGGGACAGACCTTCGGCAGTTCTTC. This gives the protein CASSHGTDLRQFF.

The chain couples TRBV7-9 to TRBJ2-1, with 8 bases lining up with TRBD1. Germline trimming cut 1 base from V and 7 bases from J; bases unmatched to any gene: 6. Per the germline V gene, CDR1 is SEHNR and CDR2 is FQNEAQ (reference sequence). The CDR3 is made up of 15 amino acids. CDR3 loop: CASSLGQGASNEQFF. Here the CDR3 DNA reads TGTGCCAGCAGCTTAGGGCAGGGGGCGAGTAATGAGCAGTTCTTC.

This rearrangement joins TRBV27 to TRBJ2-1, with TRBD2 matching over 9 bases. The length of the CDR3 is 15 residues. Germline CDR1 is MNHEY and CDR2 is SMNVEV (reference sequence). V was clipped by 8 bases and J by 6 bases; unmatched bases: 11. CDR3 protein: CASRGVSSGTNEQFF. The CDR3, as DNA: TGTGCCAGCCGGGGCGTCTCTAGCGGGACCAATGAGCAGTTCTTC.

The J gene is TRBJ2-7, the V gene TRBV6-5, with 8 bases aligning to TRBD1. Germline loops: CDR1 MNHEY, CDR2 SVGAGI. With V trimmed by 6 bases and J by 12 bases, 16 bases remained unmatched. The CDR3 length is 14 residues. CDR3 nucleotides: TGTGCCAGCAGAACGGGACAGGTACATCCCCTGATGTACTTC. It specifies CASRTGQVHPLMYF.

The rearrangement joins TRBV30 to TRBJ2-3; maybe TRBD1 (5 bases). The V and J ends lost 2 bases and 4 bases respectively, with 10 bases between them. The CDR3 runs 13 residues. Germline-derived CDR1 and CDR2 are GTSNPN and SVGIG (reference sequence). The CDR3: CAWSLTGPDTQYF. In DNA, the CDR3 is TGTGCCTGGAGTTTAACAGGTCCAGATACGCAGTATTTT.

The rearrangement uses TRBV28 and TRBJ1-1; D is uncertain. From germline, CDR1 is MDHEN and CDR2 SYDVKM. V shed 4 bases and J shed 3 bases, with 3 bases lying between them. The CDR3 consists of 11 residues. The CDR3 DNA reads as TGTGCCAGCAGTTCGTACACTGAAGCTTTCTTT. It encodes CASSSYTEAFF.